The 25 T cell receptor beta chains below all came from one sample that was sequenced in a study of T cell responses to AZD1222 COVID-19 vaccine. Sequencing was performed with immunoSEQ multiplex PCR; in TCRdb, only in-frame clones are kept and a portion is missing. The repertoire holds 75,000 to 100,000 clones, with around 89% as singletons. Specimen: peripheral blood, collected on day 0 of AZD1222 vaccination. All receptors come from an adult in good health.

This chain connects TRBV6-4 to TRBJ2-1; TRBD1 aligns across 10 bases. CDR1 and CDR2 from the germline V gene are MRHNA and SNTAGT. With 6 bases clipped from V and 7 bases from J, the junction kept 9 bases outside the gene matches. The length of the CDR3 is 15 residues. The CDR3 DNA is TGTGCCAGCAGCGCCGGGACAGGGGACGTGAATGAGCAGTTCTTC. It specifies CASSAGTGDVNEQFF.

The V gene is TRBV25-1, the J gene TRBJ1-2; no clear D. Trimming took 0 bases from V and 6 from J, leaving 14 bases between them. Germline CDR1 MGHDK, CDR2 SYGVNS. CDR3 size: 15 residues. The DNA of the CDR3 is TGTGCCAGCAGTGAATACCCGAACTCCCAAGATGGCTACACCTTC. It translates to CASSEYPNSQDGYTF.

The chain uses TRBV6-1 and TRBJ1-3; D remains ambiguous. The CDR3 has 15 amino acids. Germline assignment: CDR1 MNHNS and CDR2 SASEGT. Trimming left V 2 bases short and J 4 bases short, with 12 bases between. The CDR3 protein is CASSEIDEAGNTIYF. CDR3 DNA: TGTGCCAGCAGTGAAATCGACGAGGCAGGAAACACCATATATTTT.

This chain uses TRBV27 with TRBJ1-3, with D unclear. V was trimmed by 3 bases and J by 0 bases, leaving 6 bases between them. Germline assignment: CDR1 MNHEY and CDR2 SMNVEV (reference sequence). The CDR3 sequence is 14 residues long. The DNA for the CDR3 is TGTGCCAGCAGTTTGATTTCCTCTGGAAACACCATATATTTT. It specifies CASSLISSGNTIYF.

The J gene is TRBJ1-2, the V gene TRBV7-9, with D perhaps matching TRBD1 (6 bases). The CDR3 spans 16 residues. V was shortened by 5 bases and J by 4 bases, with 20 bases between the two germline ends. Per the germline V gene, CDR1 is SEHNR and CDR2 is FQNEAQ (reference sequence). CDR3 amino acids: CASSDETGTDAYGYTF. The CDR3 nucleotides are TGTGCCAGCAGCGACGAAACAGGGACGGACGCCTATGGCTACACCTTC.

V usage is TRBV2 and J usage is TRBJ2-5; 11 nucleotides match TRBD2. Germline V gives CDR1 SNHLY, CDR2 FYNNEI. V shed 7 bases, J shed 5 bases, and the junction held 9 bases outside the gene matches. This CDR3 has 15 residues. CDR3 sequence reads: CASTSSGGSLETQYF. In nucleotides, the CDR3 is TGTGCCAGCACCTCTAGCGGGGGGTCCCTGGAGACCCAGTACTTC. The whole variable domain, remainder taken from reference TRBV2 and TRBJ2-5, is EPEVTQTPSHQVTQMGQEVILRCVPISNHLYFYWYRQILGQKVEFLVSFYNNEISEKSEIFDDQFSVERPDGSNFTLKIRSTKLEDSAMYFCASTSSGGSLETQYFGPGTRLLVL.

The chain has TRBV7-9 and TRBJ2-3, with D unresolved. CDR1 and CDR2 (germline): SEHNR, FQNEAQ (reference sequence). Trimming took off 8 bases at V and 4 bases at J, with 16 bases between the two ends. The CDR3 totals 14 residues. CDR3 sequence: CASSNKAEADTQYF. The CDR3, as DNA: TGTGCCAGCTCCAACAAGGCTGAGGCAGATACGCAGTATTTT.

This chain links TRBV19 with TRBJ1-5; unclear D gene. V was pared by 7 bases and J by 8 bases, with 15 bases between. The germline gives CDR1 LNHDA, CDR2 SQIVND (reference sequence). The length of the CDR3 is 13 residues. The CDR3 coding sequence is TGTGCCAGTAAGGATAGACGCGAGGAGCCCCAGCATTTT. Protein: CASKDRREEPQHF.

This clone was recorded once. The J gene is TRBJ2-7, the V gene TRBV2; D tentatively reads TRBD1 or TRBD2 (6 bases each). V was pared by 6 bases and J by 3 bases, with 9 bases between. Germline lookup yields CDR1 SNHLY and CDR2 FYNNEI. This CDR3 has 12 residues. This CDR3 reads CASSEGGYEQYF. The CDR3 DNA reads TGTGCCAGCAGCGAGGGGGGCTACGAGCAGTACTTC.

This sequence joins TRBV14 and TRBJ2-7; 8 bases agree with TRBD1. V was pared by 2 bases and J by 3 bases, with 9 bases of the junction left unmatched. The CDR3 sequence is 16 residues long. Germline CDR1 is SGHDN and CDR2 is FVKESK. CDR3 DNA sequence: TGTGCCAGCAGCCAACCGGGCAGGGGGCAACTCTACGAGCAGTACTTC. Its protein is CASSQPGRGQLYEQYF. Looking up the rest from reference TRBV14 and TRBJ2-7 gives the full variable domain: EAGVTQFPSHSVIEKGQTVTLRCDPISGHDNLYWYRRVMGKEIKFLLHFVKESKQDESGMPNNRFLAERTGGTYSTLKVQPAELEDSGVYFCASSQPGRGQLYEQYFGPGTRLTVT.

V usage is TRBV3-1 (or the pseudogene TRBV3-2) and J usage is TRBJ2-5; 8 bases match TRBD1. The ends lost 0 bases at V and 5 bases at J; junction bases unmatched: 11. The CDR3 spans 17 residues. The germline CDR1 and CDR2 sequences are LGHDT and YNNKEL (reference sequence). The CDR3 sequence is CASSQDHSAGGFETQYF. Written as DNA, the CDR3 is TGTGCCAGCAGCCAAGATCACTCTGCAGGGGGCTTTGAGACCCAGTACTTC.

This clone was counted between two and nine times. The rearrangement joins TRBV27 to TRBJ2-7; possible D gene TRBD1, 6 bases. The CDR3 totals 15 residues. Deletions cut 2 bases from V and 0 bases from J, with 11 bases between. CDR1 is MNHEY and CDR2 is SMNVEV in the germline V gene (reference sequence). DNA of the CDR3: TGTGCCAGCAGTTTAAAGGGACAACACTCCTACGAGCAGTACTTC. Encoded protein: CASSLKGQHSYEQYF.

V is TRBV19 and J is TRBJ1-4, with no clear D. V was clipped by 1 base and J by 6 bases, with 9 bases between them. This CDR3 is 14 amino acids long. The germline V gene has CDR1 LNHDA and CDR2 SQIVND (reference sequence). CDR3: CASSIAAGYEKLFF. CDR3 DNA sequence: TGTGCCAGTAGTATAGCTGCCGGGTATGAAAAACTGTTTTTT.

The DNA for the CDR3 is TGTGCCAGCTGGGCTTTCCCTGGGGCCAACGTCCTGACTTTC. It yields the protein CASWAFPGANVLTF. The chain combines TRBV6-5 with TRBJ2-6; D unclear. V shed 8 bases and J shed 2 bases, with 10 bases lying between them. This CDR3 comprises 14 residues. Germline CDR1 reads MNHEY; CDR2 reads SVGAGI.

The chain has TRBV19 and TRBJ2-1; weak D call: TRBD2 (5 bases). Germline V CDR1 and CDR2: LNHDA, SQIVND (reference sequence). The ends were cut back, 4 bases at V and 3 bases at J, with 16 bases in the middle. The CDR3 extends over 16 amino acids. The CDR3 sequence is CASSKIEGANYNEQFF. CDR3 nucleotides: TGTGCCAGTAGTAAAATCGAGGGCGCGAACTACAATGAGCAGTTCTTC. Variable domain in full (rest from reference TRBV19 and TRBJ2-1): DGGITQSPKYLFRKEGQNVTLSCEQNLNHDAMYWYRQDPGQGLRLIYYSQIVNDFQKGDIAEGYSVSREKKESFPLTVTSAQKNPTAFYLCASSKIEGANYNEQFFGPGTRLTVL.

This chain uses TRBV7-2 with TRBJ2-7, with 11 bases identical to TRBD2. The V gene's germline CDR1 is SGHTA and CDR2 FQGNSA. This CDR3 region has 15 residues. The V and J ends lost 3 bases and 2 bases, in that order; junction bases with no gene match: 3. CDR3: CASSFSGGDTYEQYF. As DNA, the CDR3 is TGTGCCAGCAGCTTTAGCGGGGGGGACACCTACGAGCAGTACTTC.

V usage is TRBV11-3 and J usage is TRBJ2-7, with 7 bases identical to TRBD1. CDR3 size: 15 residues. The germline gives CDR1 SGHNT, CDR2 YENEEA. With 1 base clipped from V and 2 bases from J, the junction kept 5 bases outside the gene matches. The CDR3 nucleotides are TGTGCCAGCAGCTTAGGAGTCCAGGGGGCCTACGAGCAGTACTTC. This codes for CASSLGVQGAYEQYF.

There are a few counts of this clone. The genes are TRBV24-1 and TRBJ1-2; D gene ambiguous. Germline V gives CDR1 KGHDR, CDR2 SFDVKD. The CDR3 consists of 10 residues. Trimming stripped 6 bases from V and 7 bases from J, with 5 bases between. This chain's CDR3 is CATSPFGYTF. The CDR3 coding sequence is TGTGCCACCAGTCCATTTGGCTACACCTTC.

The gene calls are TRBV7-2 and TRBJ1-2, with D uncertain. Trimming shortened V by 5 bases and J by 5 bases, and 9 bases separated the two germline ends. The CDR3 sequence is 12 residues long. The germline V gene has CDR1 SGHTA and CDR2 FQGNSA. The DNA of the CDR3 is TGTGCCAGCAGCCCTGTCTCTTATGGCTACACCTTC. Translating gives CASSPVSYGYTF.

This chain connects TRBV6-5 to TRBJ2-2; D uncertain. Per germline, CDR1 MNHEY and CDR2 SVGAGI. V was trimmed by 4 bases and J by 3 bases, leaving 12 bases between them. The CDR3 consists of 15 residues. CDR3 DNA: TGTGCCAGCAGTTCCTCACGGACCTACACCGGGGAGCTGTTTTTT. It yields the protein CASSSSRTYTGELFF.

The chain links TRBV6-5 to TRBJ2-1, with a tentative D call TRBD1 (5 bases). This CDR3 spans 14 amino acids. Germline V gives CDR1 MNHEY, CDR2 SVGAGI. The V and J ends lost 8 bases and 6 bases respectively, with 17 bases between them. The CDR3 nucleotides are TGTGCCAGCCTCGGGCAGGGAAAGGGCAATGAGCAGTTCTTC. Protein sequence: CASLGQGKGNEQFF.

The chain has TRBV7-8 and TRBJ2-5, with D tentatively TRBD1 or TRBD2 (5 bases each). Germline-derived CDR1 and CDR2 are SGHVS and FQNEAQ. Trimming cost V 1 base and J 5 bases, with 11 bases left between them. CDR3 length: 14 amino acids. The CDR3 protein is CASSLGLGVETQYF. CDR3 bases: TGTGCCAGCAGCTTAGGTTTGGGGGTGGAGACCCAGTACTTC. Full variable domain (rest looked up from reference TRBV7-8 and TRBJ2-5): GAGVSQSPRYKVAKRGQDVALRCDPISGHVSLFWYQQALGQGPEFLTYFQNEAQLDKSGLPSDRFFAERPEGSVSTLKIQRTQQEDSAVYLCASSLGLGVETQYFGPGTRLLVL.

This sequence joins TRBV5-1 and TRBJ2-5, with a possible D match to TRBD2 (6 bases). The CDR3 runs 13 residues. Per germline, CDR1 SGHRS and CDR2 YFSETQ. V lost 2 bases and J 4 bases, leaving 9 bases between the germline ends. The CDR3 DNA is TGCGCCAGCAGCTTTTTGGGGGGAGAGACCCAGTACTTC. It yields the protein CASSFLGGETQYF.

The V call is TRBV7-2, the J call TRBJ1-5; the D is unclear. This CDR3 has 16 residues. Germline CDR1 SGHTA, CDR2 FQGNSA. The V gene lost 1 base and the J gene lost 0 bases, with 10 bases spanning the gap. CDR3: CASSLDVVNSNQPQHF. The CDR3 nucleotides read TGTGCCAGCAGCTTAGATGTGGTGAATAGCAATCAGCCCCAGCATTTT.

The genes are TRBV18 and TRBJ1-5, with a possible D match to TRBD1 (6 bases). From germline, CDR1 is KGHSH and CDR2 LQKENI. This CDR3 is 15 amino acids long. Trimming shortened V by 2 bases and J by 2 bases, and 10 bases separated the two germline ends. CDR3 bases: TGTGCCAGCTCACCAGCACAGGGAGGCAATCAGCCCCAGCATTTT. This codes for CASSPAQGGNQPQHF. The whole variable domain, remainder taken from reference TRBV18 and TRBJ1-5, is NAGVMQNPRHLVRRRGQEARLRCSPMKGHSHVYWYRQLPEEGLKFMVYLQKENIIDESGMPKERFSAEFPKEGPSILRIQQVVRGDSAAYFCASSPAQGGNQPQHFGDGTRLSIL.